The 26 T cell receptor beta chains listed next were all sequenced from one sample in a study of T cells in Graves' hyperthyroidism and ophthalmopathy. Researchers took RNA transcripts and amplified the TCR beta CDR3 regions from them. A set of HTBI primers served as the primers for a first-round RT-PCR of the TCR CDR3. TCRdb re-called the multiplex PCR reads through MiXCR, storing one row per CDR3 protein. The data hold about 270,000 distinct CDR3 sequences, with approximately 24% observed a single time. The sequenced material came from blood. Receptor source: a woman aged 40-49 years with Graves' ophthalmopathy.

In this sample, this clonotype turned up many times. The rearrangement links TRBV7-2 to TRBJ1-2; D gene ambiguous. The CDR3 sequence is 15 residues long. The germline V gene has CDR1 SGHTA and CDR2 FQGNSA. Trimming took 7 bases from V and 2 from J, leaving 17 bases between them. CDR3 sequence (DNA): TGTGCCAGCATCCCCACCCCAGGCGGGAACTATGGCTACACCTTC. Amino acid sequence: CASIPTPGGNYGYTF.

V is TRBV5-1 and J is TRBJ1-2, with 9 positions matching TRBD1. CDR3 length: 14 residues. Germline V gives CDR1 SGHRS, CDR2 YFSETQ. The V segment lost 4 bases and the J segment 6 bases; nucleotides outside the gene matches: 7. The CDR3 spells CASSRGTGSDGYTF. In DNA form, the CDR3 reads TGCGCCAGCAGCCGGGGGACAGGGAGCGATGGCTACACCTTC.

There are a few counts of this clonotype. The chain joins TRBV30 to TRBJ2-7; TRBD1 might be the D (5 bases). CDR1 GTSNPN and CDR2 SVGIG come from the germline V gene (reference sequence). The CDR3 contains 12 residues. Trimming took off 2 bases at V and 5 bases at J, with 10 bases between the two ends. This CDR3 reads CAWSPDMHEQYF. The CDR3, as DNA: TGTGCCTGGAGTCCGGACATGCACGAGCAGTACTTC.

For this clonotype: This may come from a read error, since a much larger clone is one base off. This rearrangement joins TRBV6-5 to TRBJ2-7, with D maybe TRBD2 (6 bases). CDR3 length equals 14 residues. Looked up from germline, CDR1 is MNHEY and CDR2 is SVGAGI. V was cut by 10 bases and J by 4 bases, with 20 bases left in between. DNA for the CDR3: TGTGCCACCAAGAGGGCGGGACGGGGGTACGAGCAGTACTTC. Its protein product is CATKRAGRGYEQYF.

This clonotype was recorded many times. The chain uses TRBV30 and TRBJ2-7; weak D call: TRBD2 (6 bases). The CDR3 contains 13 residues. V was cut by 1 base and J by 3 bases, with 10 bases left in between. CDR1 and CDR2 (germline): GTSNPN, SVGIG (reference sequence). CDR3 residues: CAWSDGTRYEQYF. DNA for the CDR3: TGTGCCTGGAGTGACGGGACTCGCTACGAGCAGTACTTC.

This clonotype was counted only a few times. This sequence joins TRBV30 and TRBJ1-1, with a tentative D call TRBD1 (5 bases). The CDR3 extends over 13 amino acids. The germline V gene has CDR1 GTSNPN and CDR2 SVGIG (reference sequence). Trimming took 2 bases from V and 4 from J, leaving 11 bases between them. The CDR3: CAWSTQDGTEAFF. CDR3 DNA: TGTGCCTGGAGTACACAGGATGGCACTGAAGCTTTCTTT.

This clonotype was seen ten or more times. The chain joins TRBV6-1 to TRBJ1-1; 9 nucleotides align to TRBD1. J was trimmed by 0 bases and V by 2 bases; bases with no gene match: 4. The germline V gene encodes CDR1 MNHNS and CDR2 SASEGT. This CDR3 is built from 16 residues. CDR3 coding DNA: TGTGCCAGCAGTGAATACAGGACAGGGGTGAACACTGAAGCTTTCTTT. This translates into CASSEYRTGVNTEAFF.

This clonotype came up many times. The gene calls are TRBV11-1 and TRBJ2-7; 7 bases line up with TRBD1. This CDR3 is 15 amino acids long. V was clipped by 6 bases and J by 0 bases; unmatched bases: 8. CDR1 and CDR2 from the germline V gene are SGHAT and FQDESV (reference sequence). The CDR3 spells CASRPGQVNSYEQYF. CDR3 DNA sequence: TGTGCCAGCAGACCCGGACAGGTAAACTCCTACGAGCAGTACTTC.

This clonotype was recorded many times. V is TRBV30 and J is TRBJ1-5, with 10 bases aligning to TRBD1. The trim removed 2 bases at V and 8 bases at J, leaving 9 bases unmatched. Germline CDR1 reads GTSNPN; CDR2 reads SVGIG (reference sequence). This CDR3 is 15 amino acids long. The CDR3 region is CAWSTGTGAMEPQHF. The CDR3, as DNA: TGTGCCTGGAGTACCGGGACAGGGGCCATGGAGCCCCAGCATTTT.

This clonotype was recorded many times. The chain couples TRBV4-2 to TRBJ2-7; tentative D call: TRBD2 (6 bases). Germline V lookup: CDR1 LGHNA, CDR2 YNFKEQ. This CDR3 is 15 amino acids long. Trimming shortened V by 0 bases and J by 4 bases, and 13 bases separated the two germline ends. Here the CDR3 DNA reads TGTGCCAGCAGCCAAGAGCGGGACTCCCGATACGAGCAGTACTTC. Translation: CASSQERDSRYEQYF.

There are a few counts of this clonotype. V gene TRBV19 combines with J gene TRBJ2-2; D is tentatively TRBD1 or TRBD2 (5 bases each). The germline V gene encodes CDR1 LNHDA and CDR2 SQIVND (reference sequence). V lost 10 bases and J lost 8, with 20 bases in between. The CDR3 spans 14 residues. The CDR3: CAIARGSSMGELFF. As DNA, the CDR3 is TGTGCCATTGCACGGGGCAGCTCTATGGGGGAGCTGTTTTTT.

This clonotype showed up many times. This chain uses TRBV28 with TRBJ2-2, with TRBD2 identical over 7 bases. Looked up from germline, CDR1 is MDHEN and CDR2 is SYDVKM. The CDR3 consists of 13 residues. Trimming took 7 bases from V and 6 from J; bases not matched to a gene: 5. CDR3 coding DNA: TGTGCCAGCAAAGAAGGGAGGGCCGGGGAGCTGTTTTTT. This codes for CASKEGRAGELFF. Variable domain in full (rest from reference TRBV28 and TRBJ2-2): DVKVTQSSRYLVKRTGEKVFLECVQDMDHENMFWYRQDPGLGLRLIYFSYDVKMKEKGDIPEGYSVSREKKERFSLILESASTNQTSMYLCASKEGRAGELFFGEGSRLTVL.

This clonotype showed up many times. The J gene is TRBJ1-2, the V gene TRBV5-1; D is ambiguous. Trimming pared 3 bases from V and 4 bases from J, leaving 13 bases between. Germline loops: CDR1 SGHRS, CDR2 YFSETQ. This CDR3 has 14 residues. CDR3 protein: CASSSLDGIYGYTF. CDR3 sequence (DNA): TGCGCCAGCAGCTCTCTGGACGGGATCTATGGCTACACCTTC.

Ten or more counts support this clonotype. A much larger clonotype is one base distant, so this may be a read error. V usage is TRBV28 and J usage is TRBJ2-7; D call uncertain. The CDR3 runs to 13 residues. Trimming took off 6 bases at V and 8 bases at J, with 17 bases between the two ends. The germline V gene has CDR1 MDHEN and CDR2 SYDVKM. CDR3 nucleotides: TGTGCCAGCAGCAGACCCGAAACAAACAAGCAGTACTTC. It encodes CASSRPETNKQYF.

In its sample, this clonotype was seen many times. V is TRBV18 and J is TRBJ1-1; D perhaps matches TRBD1 (6 bases). Germline V gives CDR1 KGHSH, CDR2 LQKENI. This CDR3 comprises 15 residues. V lost 3 bases and J 5 bases, leaving 16 bases between the germline ends. The CDR3 reads CASSPIQGGGTEAFF. CDR3 sequence (DNA): TGTGCCAGCTCACCTATTCAAGGGGGTGGAACTGAAGCTTTCTTT.

The V call is TRBV6-1, the J call TRBJ1-5; D gene unclear. CDR1 is MNHNS, CDR2 SASEGT, per germline. Trimming cost V 7 bases and J 0 bases, with 10 bases left between them. This CDR3 is 14 amino acids long. CDR3 protein: CASTRDTSNQPQHF. Written as DNA, the CDR3 is TGTGCCAGCACCAGAGACACTAGCAATCAGCCCCAGCATTTT.

This clonotype was seen more than once but under ten times. The V call is TRBV28, the J call TRBJ1-2; D gene uncertain. Germline loops: CDR1 MDHEN, CDR2 SYDVKM. CDR3 length: 12 amino acids. V gave up 2 bases and J gave up 11 bases, with 12 bases separating them. In DNA, the CDR3 is TGTGCCAGCAGTTTAGGTCAGCGCTCTTACACCTTC. Protein product: CASSLGQRSYTF.

The gene calls are TRBV12-3 or TRBV12-4 and TRBJ1-1, with D perhaps TRBD1 (6 bases). Trimming left V 4 bases short and J 0 bases short, with 21 bases between. The length of the CDR3 is 18 residues. The CDR3 region is CASSSSGQPLYMNTEAFF. The CDR3 DNA reads as TGTGCCAGCAGTTCTTCCGGACAGCCATTATACATGAACACTGAAGCTTTCTTT.

This clonotype was counted at least ten times. J is TRBJ1-2 and V is TRBV27; no firm D call. The CDR3 is made up of 14 amino acids. Germline V CDR1 and CDR2: MNHEY, SMNVEV (reference sequence). V was cut by 2 bases and J by 4 bases, with 11 bases left in between. The CDR3: CASSLKFSVYGYTF. The DNA for the CDR3 is TGTGCCAGCAGTTTAAAGTTTTCAGTCTATGGCTACACCTTC.

This clonotype was counted many times. The chain couples TRBV12-3 or TRBV12-4 to TRBJ1-2, with TRBD1 as a possible D gene (6 bases). The V end lost 7 bases, the J end lost 5 bases, and 23 bases lay between the germline ends. This CDR3 has 16 residues. CDR3 residues: CASIGGQIGDPYGYTF. The CDR3 DNA follows: TGTGCCAGCATTGGGGGGCAGATCGGAGATCCATATGGCTACACCTTC.

The table lists this clonotype with many counts. This chain joins TRBV6-5 and TRBJ1-1, with 8 bases lining up with TRBD1. The CDR3 consists of 14 residues. With V trimmed by 6 bases and J by 0 bases, 3 bases remained unmatched. Per germline, CDR1 MNHEY and CDR2 SVGAGI. CDR3 nucleotide sequence: TGTGCCAGCAGAACAGGGGGGATGAACACTGAAGCTTTCTTT. It encodes CASRTGGMNTEAFF.

This clonotype was counted many times. The CDR3 region is CASSQEPSQETQYF. CDR3 sequence (DNA): TGCGCCAGCAGCCAGGAACCCAGCCAAGAGACCCAGTACTTC. The gene calls are TRBV4-1 and TRBJ2-5; unclear D gene. The germline V gene encodes CDR1 MGHRA and CDR2 YSYEKL. This CDR3 has 14 amino acids. Trimming cost V 3 bases and J 1 base, with 9 bases left between them.

This clonotype was seen many times. The chain combines TRBV5-1 with TRBJ2-7; D may correspond to TRBD1 or TRBD2 (5 bases each). Germline V gene sequence: CDR1 SGHRS, CDR2 YFSETQ. The CDR3 is made up of 14 amino acids. Between the trimmed V and J ends, which lost 0 bases and 5 bases, there was a span of 12 bases. The CDR3 DNA follows: TGCGCCAGCAGCTTGGAAGGGGCGGGCGACGAGCAGTACTTC. Residues: CASSLEGAGDEQYF.

The table lists this clonotype with many counts. This chain connects TRBV2 to TRBJ2-5, with TRBD2 matching 10 bases. Germline V gene data show CDR1 as SNHLY and CDR2 as FYNNEI. Trimming took 9 bases from V and 8 from J; bases not matched to a gene: 9. This CDR3 region has 13 residues. The CDR3 DNA reads TGTGCCAGTGGGGGGGCTAGCGGGGGTACCCAGTACTTC. Its translation: CASGGASGGTQYF.

This clonotype was seen ten or more times. This chain uses TRBV30 with TRBJ2-7; D unclear. V lost 1 base and J 2 bases, leaving 9 bases between the germline ends. Germline V gene data show CDR1 as GTSNPN and CDR2 as SVGIG (reference sequence). The CDR3 consists of 13 residues. The CDR3 DNA reads as TGTGCCTGGAGTGGGGCCCAAGCCTACGAGCAGTACTTC. It encodes CAWSGAQAYEQYF.

The chain employs TRBV5-1 and TRBJ1-1; a weak D match, TRBD1 (5 bases). The ends were cut back, 0 bases at V and 6 bases at J, with 18 bases in the middle. The CDR3 is 16 residues long. The germline gives CDR1 SGHRS, CDR2 YFSETQ. CDR3 DNA sequence: TGCGCCAGCAGCTTGGGGCAGGGCCGCTCCGACCCTGAAGCTTTCTTT. Residues: CASSLGQGRSDPEAFF.